This T cell receptor (beta chain) was identified in a study of T-cell reconstitution after alpha-beta-depleted transplantation in children. Using unique molecular identifiers, the investigators prepared the TCRbeta library. TCRdb independently ran MiXCR on the PCR reads; one entry per CDR3 protein. The sample lists some 500,000 distinct CDR3 sequences; around 19% were seen once. This CDR3 region has 14 residues. CDR1 is SGHTA and CDR2 is FQGTGA in the germline V gene. V lost 2 bases and J 0 bases, leaving 7 bases between the germline ends. This sequence joins TRBV7-3 and TRBJ2-5; D perhaps matches TRBD2 (6 bases). The specimen comprised PBMCs from the stem cell graft donor, sampled from the stem cell graft. This TCR came from a human donor who donated a stem cell graft to a child with acute lymphoblastic leukemia. The CDR3 sequence is CASSLAGNQETQYF. The CDR3 nucleotides are TGTGCCAGCAGCTTAGCGGGGAACCAAGAGACCCAGTACTTC.